These 9 T cell receptor beta chains came from one sample sequenced in a study of T cells expressing NK-cell markers. TCRdb reprocessed the 5' RACE reads and reports one entry per CDR3 protein, with no DNA. This sample's clone table lists a few hundred thousand distinct CDR3 sequences. The sequenced sample consisted of blood T cells: a sorted CD56 or NKG2C T cell subset, CD4+ or CD8+ T cells, or bulk PBMC T cells (not recorded which). Receptors originate from a man between 18 and 69 years old in good health.

The chain joins TRBV7-9 to TRBJ1-4. From germline, CDR1 is SEHNR and CDR2 FQNEAQ (reference sequence). This CDR3 comprises 15 residues. Here the CDR3 reads CASSLRLATNEKLFF.

This chain uses TRBV7-9 with TRBJ2-7; TCRdb outputs TRBD1, but without DNA this stays unchecked. The length of the CDR3 is 13 residues. Germline CDR1 reads SEHNR; CDR2 reads FQNEAQ (reference sequence). The CDR3 spells CASSSTDRDEQYF. Variable domain in full (rest from reference TRBV7-9 and TRBJ2-7): DTGVSQNPRHKITKRGQNVTFRCDPISEHNRLYWYRQTLGQGPEFLTYFQNEAQLEKSRLLSDRFSAERPKGSFSTLEIQRTEQGDSAMYLCASSSTDRDEQYFGPGTRLTVT.

This sequence joins TRBV2 and TRBJ2-2; TCRdb picks TRBD1, but there is no DNA to check that call. Germline assignment: CDR1 SNHLY and CDR2 FYNNEI. The CDR3 has 17 amino acids. The CDR3 is CASSEPPGQGNTGELFF.

This chain joins TRBV10-3 and TRBJ1-5; TCRdb selects TRBD1, and the lack of DNA leaves this call unchecked. CDR1 is ENHRY, CDR2 SYGVKD, per germline. This CDR3 spans 14 amino acids. CDR3 sequence: CAISEGQGGQPQHF.

The CDR3 spells CASSLEGQGRAEAFF. The V and J genes are TRBV7-9 and TRBJ1-1; the D call of TRBD1 rests on TCRdb alone, since no DNA is present to check it. This CDR3 spans 15 amino acids. The V gene's germline CDR1 is SEHNR and CDR2 FQNEAQ (reference sequence). The full variable domain, rest sourced from reference TRBV7-9 and TRBJ1-1, is DTGVSQNPRHKITKRGQNVTFRCDPISEHNRLYWYRQTLGQGPEFLTYFQNEAQLEKSRLLSDRFSAERPKGSFSTLEIQRTEQGDSAMYLCASSLEGQGRAEAFFGQGTRLTVV.

This chain joins TRBV7-2 and TRBJ1-2; TCRdb selects TRBD1, and the lack of DNA leaves this call unchecked. Germline CDR1 is SGHTA and CDR2 is FQGNSA. CDR3 size: 14 residues. CDR3 sequence: CASSQTGTNYGYTF.

The chain combines TRBV5-6 with TRBJ2-2; TCRdb's D call of TRBD1 is untestable without DNA. Germline values: CDR1 SGHDT, CDR2 YYEEEE. There are 15 residues in the CDR3. CDR3 protein: CASSLMGGAGGELFF.

J is TRBJ1-1 and V is TRBV5-4; there is no DNA to check the TCRdb D call of TRBD1. CDR3 length: 13 amino acids. From germline, CDR1 is SGHNT and CDR2 YYREEE (reference sequence). CDR3 sequence reads: CASSFDRKAGSFF.

The chain recombines TRBV7-2 with TRBJ2-3. This CDR3 contains 15 residues. The germline CDR1 and CDR2 sequences are SGHTA and FQGNSA. This chain's CDR3 is CASSLLAYSTDTQYF.